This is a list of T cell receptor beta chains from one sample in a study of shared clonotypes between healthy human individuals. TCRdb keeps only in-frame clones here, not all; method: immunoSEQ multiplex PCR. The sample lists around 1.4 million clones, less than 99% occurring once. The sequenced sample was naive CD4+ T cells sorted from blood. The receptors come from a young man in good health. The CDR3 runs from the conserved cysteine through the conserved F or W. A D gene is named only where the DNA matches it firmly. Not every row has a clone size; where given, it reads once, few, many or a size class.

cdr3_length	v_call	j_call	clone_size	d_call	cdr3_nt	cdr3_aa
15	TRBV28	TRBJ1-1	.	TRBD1	TGTGCCAGCAGGACCCAGACAGGGATTCACACTGAAGCTTTCTTT	CASRTQTGIHTEAFF
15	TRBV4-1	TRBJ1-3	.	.	TGCGCCAGCAGCAATACAGGGATGTCTGGAAACACCATATATTTT	CASSNTGMSGNTIYF
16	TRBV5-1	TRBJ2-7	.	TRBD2	TGCGCCAGCAGCCAGCCCGGGACTAGCGGAGGCTACGAGCAGTACTTC	CASSQPGTSGGYEQYF
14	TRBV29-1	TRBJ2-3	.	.	TGCAGCGTCAGACCTGGACAAAGCACAGATACGCAGTATTTT	CSVRPGQSTDTQYF
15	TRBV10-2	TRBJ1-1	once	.	TGCGCCAGCTCGTCGAGACAGACCGTGAACACTGAAGCTTTCTTT	CASSSRQTVNTEAFF
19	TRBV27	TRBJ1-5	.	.	TGTGCCAGCAGCACATACGACCGGACAGCCGGTTTGAAAAATCAGCCCCAGCATTTT	CASSTYDRTAGLKNQPQHF
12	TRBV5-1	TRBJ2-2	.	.	TGCGCCAGCAGATTAGAGGCCGGGGAGCTGTTTTTT	CASRLEAGELFF
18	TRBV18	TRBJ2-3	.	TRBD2	TGTGCCAGCTCACCTCTACATCTGGCGGGAGAGCGCACAGATACGCAGTATTTT	CASSPLHLAGERTDTQYF
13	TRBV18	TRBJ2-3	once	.	TGTGCCAGCTCACCAAATCCTGCAGATACGCAGTATTTT	CASSPNPADTQYF
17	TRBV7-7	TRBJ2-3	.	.	TGTGCTAGCAGCTTAGGAATCGCAGGCGGAGTGGGAGATACGCAGTATTTT	CASSLGIAGGVGDTQYF
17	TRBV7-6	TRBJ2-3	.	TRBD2	TGTGCCAGCAGCCCCCGGGGGGAGGCCGGGGACACAGATACGCAGTATTTT	CASSPRGEAGDTDTQYF
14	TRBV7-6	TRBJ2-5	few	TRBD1	TGTGCCAGCAGCTTAGGGACAGGCCAAGAGACCCAGTACTTC	CASSLGTGQETQYF
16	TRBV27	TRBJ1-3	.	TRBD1	TGTGCCAGCAGTTCCTACCAGGGACAGGGGTTAAACACCATATATTTT	CASSSYQGQGLNTIYF
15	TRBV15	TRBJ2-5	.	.	TGTGCCACCAGCAGAGTTAGCAGGACTCAAGAGACCCAGTACTTC	CATSRVSRTQETQYF
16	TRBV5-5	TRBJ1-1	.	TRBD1	TGTGCCAGCAGCCCAAGCACCGGGACAGCAAACACTGAAGCTTTCTTT	CASSPSTGTANTEAFF
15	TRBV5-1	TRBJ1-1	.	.	TGCGCCAGCAGCTTGGATGGGGGCCCGGACGGGGAAGCTTTCTTT	CASSLDGGPDGEAFF
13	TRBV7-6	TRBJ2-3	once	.	TGTGCCAGCAGCTTAGTGCTCAATGGAGAGCAGTATTTT	CASSLVLNGEQYF
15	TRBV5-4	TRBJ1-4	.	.	TGTGCCAGCAGCTCGTCAGGAGATCCCTATGAAAAACTGTTTTTT	CASSSSGDPYEKLFF
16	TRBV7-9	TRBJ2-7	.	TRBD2	TGTGCCAGCAGCTGGCGCCGGGGACTAGCGGGAAGCGAGCAGTACTTC	CASSWRRGLAGSEQYF
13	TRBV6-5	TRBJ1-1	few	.	TGTGCCAGCAGTTACGGAGGGAACACTGAAGCTTTCTTT	CASSYGGNTEAFF
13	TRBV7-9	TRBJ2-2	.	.	TGTGCCAGCAGCGTGACAGTTACCGGGGAGCTGTTTTTT	CASSVTVTGELFF
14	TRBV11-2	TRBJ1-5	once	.	TGTGCCAGCAGCTTTGAGTCCGGAGGTCAGCCCCAGCATTTT	CASSFESGGQPQHF
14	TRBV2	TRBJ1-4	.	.	TGTGCCGCATCACAGGGCGGTAGTTATGAAAAACTGTTTTTT	CAASQGGSYEKLFF
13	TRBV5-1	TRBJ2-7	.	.	TGCGCCAGCAGCCTGCTGGGGGACTACGAGCAGTACTTC	CASSLLGDYEQYF
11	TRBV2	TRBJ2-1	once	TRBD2	TGTGCCAGCAGAGTAGCGGGAGTGCAGTTCTTC	CASRVAGVQFF
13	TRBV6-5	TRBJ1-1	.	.	TGTGCCAGCAGTTACGAGACTGACACTGAAGCTTTCTTT	CASSYETDTEAFF
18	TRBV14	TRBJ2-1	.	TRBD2	TGTGCCAGCAGCCAAAGACTAGCGGGAGTCAACTCCTACAATGAGCAGTTCTTC	CASSQRLAGVNSYNEQFF
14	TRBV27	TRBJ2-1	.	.	TGTGCCAGCAGAGACAGACTTAGTCCAAGAGTTCTGTTCTTC	CASRDRLSPRVLFF
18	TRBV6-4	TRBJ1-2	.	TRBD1	TGTGCCAGCAGCCCGCCGGGGGGACAGGGGGCCCACTTAGGAGGCTACACCTTC	CASSPPGGQGAHLGGYTF